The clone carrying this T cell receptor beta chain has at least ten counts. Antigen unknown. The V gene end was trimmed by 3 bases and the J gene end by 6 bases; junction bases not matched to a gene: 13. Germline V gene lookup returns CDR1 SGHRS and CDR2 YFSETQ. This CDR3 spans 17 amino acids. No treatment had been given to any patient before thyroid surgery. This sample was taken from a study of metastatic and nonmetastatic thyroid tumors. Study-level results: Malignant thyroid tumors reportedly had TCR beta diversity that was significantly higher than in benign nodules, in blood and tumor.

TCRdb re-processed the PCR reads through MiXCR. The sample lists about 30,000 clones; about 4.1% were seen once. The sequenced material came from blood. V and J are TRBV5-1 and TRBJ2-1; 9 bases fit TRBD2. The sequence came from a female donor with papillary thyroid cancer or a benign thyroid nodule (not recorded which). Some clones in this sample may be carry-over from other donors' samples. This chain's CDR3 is CASSSSLGLATVNEQFF. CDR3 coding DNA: TGCGCCAGCAGCTCCTCTCTAGGACTAGCGACTGTCAATGAGCAGTTCTTC.